These 17 T cell receptor beta chains were sequenced from one sample in a study of shared clonotypes between healthy human individuals. Clones were sequenced by immunoSEQ multiplex PCR, and TCRdb holds only the in-frame ones, with some missing. The data show some 1.5 million clones, around 97% seen once. The specimen sequenced was naive CD4+ T cells sorted from blood. Subset noted: CD45RA+ positively selected. The receptor source for this set is a man aged 25 to 40 in good health.

This chain connects TRBV28 to TRBJ2-1; 10 nucleotides line up with TRBD1. Trimming took 7 bases from V and 8 from J; bases not matched to a gene: 2. Per germline, CDR1 MDHEN and CDR2 SYDVKM. The CDR3 is made up of 12 amino acids. The CDR3 DNA follows: TGTGCCAGCAACGGACAGGGGGATGAGCAGTTCTTC. Its translation is CASNGQGDEQFF.

The chain couples TRBV19 to TRBJ2-1; D perhaps matches TRBD2 (5 bases). V shed 3 bases and J shed 5 bases, with 11 bases lying between them. The germline V gene encodes CDR1 LNHDA and CDR2 SQIVND (reference sequence). The CDR3 is 14 residues long. The CDR3 DNA follows: TGTGCCAGTAGTATGCCCCGGGATCACAATGAGCAGTTCTTC. The encoded protein is CASSMPRDHNEQFF.

The V gene is TRBV2, the J gene TRBJ1-5, with D hard to call. Germline V gene lookup returns CDR1 SNHLY and CDR2 FYNNEI. The CDR3 is 15 residues long. With 6 bases removed from V and 4 bases from J, the gap between germline ends came to 16 bases. The CDR3 DNA reads TGTGCCAGCAGACCCCGGACGGTTAATAATCAGCCCCAGCATTTT. Translation gives CASRPRTVNNQPQHF.

Notes on this clone: Other nucleotide sequences in the sample specify the same CDR3. This chain connects TRBV29-1 to TRBJ2-7; TRBD1 might be the D (6 bases). This CDR3 contains 13 residues. V was trimmed by 4 bases and J by 0 bases, leaving 10 bases between them. CDR1 SQVTM and CDR2 ANQGSEA come from the germline V gene. The CDR3 DNA reads TGCAGCGTTGTCACAGGGCGCTCCTACGAGCAGTACTTC. It codes for CSVVTGRSYEQYF.

The chain combines TRBV5-6 with TRBJ2-1; D gene ambiguous. The V and J ends lost 5 bases and 7 bases respectively, with 10 bases between them. Germline V lookup: CDR1 SGHDT, CDR2 YYEEEE. CDR3 size: 12 residues. This chain's CDR3 is CASRWMGNEQFF. CDR3 sequence (DNA): TGTGCCAGCAGGTGGATGGGGAATGAGCAGTTCTTC. The variable domain in full, completed from reference TRBV5-6 and TRBJ2-1, reads DAGVTQSPTHLIKTRGQQVTLRCSPKSGHDTVSWYQQALGQGPQFIFQYYEEEERQRGNFPDRFSGHQFPNYSSELNVNALLLGDSALYLCASRWMGNEQFFGPGTRLTVL.

The chain joins TRBV2 to TRBJ2-2, with a possible D match to TRBD1 (6 bases). Germline V gives CDR1 SNHLY, CDR2 FYNNEI. The CDR3 spans 16 residues. Between the trimmed V and J ends, which lost 1 base and 4 bases, there was a span of 13 bases. The CDR3 DNA sequence: TGTGCCAGCAGTGAAGGCGGGTCAGGGGTCACCGGGGAGCTGTTTTTT. Protein sequence: CASSEGGSGVTGELFF.

The chain combines TRBV28 with TRBJ2-7, with 8 bases lining up with TRBD1. This CDR3 is 13 amino acids long. After removal of 8 bases from V and 3 bases from J, the junction contained 6 bases not matched to a gene. CDR1 and CDR2 from the germline V gene are MDHEN and SYDVKM. DNA of the CDR3: TGTGCCAGCGTCGGGACAGGAGTCTACGAGCAGTACTTC. This sequence encodes CASVGTGVYEQYF.

This chain links TRBV15 with TRBJ1-4; no reliable D call. Trimming removed 5 bases from V and 4 bases from J, with 17 bases in between. Per the germline V gene, CDR1 is LNHNV and CDR2 is YYDKDF (reference sequence). The CDR3 extends over 16 amino acids. The CDR3 region is CATSFSDRRSNEKLFF. The CDR3 nucleotides read TGTGCCACCAGCTTCTCGGACCGGAGGAGTAATGAAAAACTGTTTTTT.

The genes are TRBV28 and TRBJ2-1; 11 bases are shared with TRBD2. V trimming: 5 bases; J trimming: 2 bases; junction bases outside the gene matches: 8. Germline CDR1 MDHEN, CDR2 SYDVKM. CDR3 length equals 17 residues. The CDR3 protein is CASSRLTTSGTYNEQFF. CDR3 coding DNA: TGTGCCAGCAGTCGGTTAACGACTAGCGGGACCTACAATGAGCAGTTCTTC.

The gene calls are TRBV11-2 and TRBJ2-2, with D perhaps matching TRBD1 (6 bases). This CDR3 contains 12 residues. Trimming removed 5 bases from V and 13 bases from J, with 14 bases in between. CDR1 is SGHAT, CDR2 FQNNGV, per germline. The CDR3 coding sequence is TGTGCCAGCAGCCAGGGGACCGACCGGCTGTTTTTT. It encodes CASSQGTDRLFF.

The chain joins TRBV9 to TRBJ2-3; maybe TRBD2 (5 bases). This CDR3 spans 13 amino acids. Trimming took off 0 bases at V and 8 bases at J, with 10 bases between the two ends. Looked up from germline, CDR1 is SGDLS and CDR2 is YYNGEE. In DNA form, the CDR3 reads TGTGCCAGCAGCGTAGTAAGGGCGGGTACGCAGTATTTT. Its protein product is CASSVVRAGTQYF.

The chain joins TRBV19 to TRBJ2-2, with 8 bases matching TRBD2. Germline V gene sequence: CDR1 LNHDA, CDR2 SQIVND (reference sequence). This CDR3 is 17 amino acids long. The V and J ends lost 6 bases and 1 base, in that order; junction bases with no gene match: 10. CDR3 residues: CASRLSPGLVNTGELFF. CDR3 DNA: TGTGCCAGTAGACTCTCGCCGGGACTAGTGAACACCGGGGAGCTGTTTTTT.

Comment on this clone: The sample carries other DNA sequences with the same CDR3. The rearrangement uses TRBV18 and TRBJ2-5; D is possibly TRBD1 (5 bases). V was shortened by 3 bases and J by 2 bases, with 10 bases between the two germline ends. The germline gives CDR1 KGHSH, CDR2 LQKENI. The CDR3 consists of 14 residues. CDR3 amino acids: CASSPTGVQETQYF. CDR3 DNA sequence: TGTGCCAGCTCACCTACAGGCGTACAAGAGACCCAGTACTTC. The full variable domain, completed using reference TRBV18 and TRBJ2-5, is NAGVMQNPRHLVRRRGQEARLRCSPMKGHSHVYWYRQLPEEGLKFMVYLQKENIIDESGMPKERFSAEFPKEGPSILRIQQVVRGDSAAYFCASSPTGVQETQYFGPGTRLLVL.

The chain recombines TRBV30 with TRBJ2-7; 9 nucleotides line up with TRBD2. The CDR3 is made up of 13 amino acids. V was pared by 6 bases and J by 2 bases, with 5 bases of the junction left unmatched. Per germline, CDR1 GTSNPN and CDR2 SVGIG (reference sequence). The CDR3 loop is CACSRGRAYEQYF. CDR3 DNA: TGTGCCTGCTCCCGCGGGAGGGCCTACGAGCAGTACTTC.

The rearrangement uses TRBV5-1 and TRBJ2-1; no clear D gene. V was shortened by 1 base and J by 9 bases, with 11 bases between the two germline ends. CDR3 length: 13 amino acids. Germline lookup yields CDR1 SGHRS and CDR2 YFSETQ. For the CDR3, the DNA is TGCGCCAGCAGCTTGCTTGACGGCGGTGAGCAGTTCTTC. Its translation is CASSLLDGGEQFF. Full variable domain (remainder filled in from reference TRBV5-1 and TRBJ2-1): KAGVTQTPRYLIKTRGQQVTLSCSPISGHRSVSWYQQTPGQGLQFLFEYFSETQRNKGNFPGRFSGRQFSNSRSEMNVSTLELGDSALYLCASSLLDGGEQFFGPGTRLTVL.

This clone has only one observation. The rearrangement links TRBV10-2 to TRBJ2-3, with TRBD2 as a possible D gene (7 bases). Trimming took off 11 bases at V and 0 bases at J, with 15 bases between the two ends. Per germline, CDR1 WSHSY and CDR2 SAAADI. This CDR3 spans 14 amino acids. CDR3 coding DNA: TGCGCCTGCCTCCGGGGGGCTAGCACAGATACGCAGTATTTT. Protein: CACLRGASTDTQYF.

This sequence joins TRBV28 and TRBJ2-7; TRBD2 is a possible D gene (5 bases). Trimming pared 5 bases from V and 0 bases from J, leaving 14 bases between. Per the germline V gene, CDR1 is MDHEN and CDR2 is SYDVKM. CDR3 length: 15 amino acids. The CDR3 DNA is TGTGCCAGCAGTCTCCCCCTAGCCCTCTCCTACGAGCAGTACTTC. Amino acid sequence: CASSLPLALSYEQYF. Looking up the rest from reference TRBV28 and TRBJ2-7 gives the full variable domain: DVKVTQSSRYLVKRTGEKVFLECVQDMDHENMFWYRQDPGLGLRLIYFSYDVKMKEKGDIPEGYSVSREKKERFSLILESASTNQTSMYLCASSLPLALSYEQYFGPGTRLTVT.